What follows is one T cell receptor beta chain and its context. TCRdb itself ran the RACE reads through MiXCR, one entry per CDR3 protein. The sample has 110,000 or so distinct CDR3 sequences, less than 10% seen once. The sample is drawn from a study of human T cells and chemical hapten exposure. Study details: In the roughly 25-week study, patients were dosed weekly with diphenylcyclopropenone on the scalp throughout.

CDR1 and CDR2 from the germline V gene are SNHLY and FYNNEI. The CDR3 runs 15 residues. V was trimmed by 0 bases and J by 9 bases, leaving 15 bases between them. Stated time point: patch test 2, 6 weeks after DPC sensitization. Treatment: therapeutic diphenylcyclopropenone sensitization with weekly scalp DPC. Here the sequenced sample was whole blood, taken in connection with sensitization to the hapten diphenylcyclopropenone (DPC). The rearrangement joins TRBV2 to TRBJ2-1; D possibly uses TRBD1 or TRBD2 (5 bases each). The sequence was obtained from a woman aged 40 to 50 with alopecia areata. Some clones in this sample may be carry-over from other donors' samples. The CDR3 nucleotides read TGTGCCAGCAGTGAAGCCCCCGGGGCCTTGGGTGAGCAGTTCTTC. Protein product: CASSEAPGALGEQFF. The full variable domain, its missing parts supplied by reference TRBV2 and TRBJ2-1, is EPEVTQTPSHQVTQMGQEVILRCVPISNHLYFYWYRQILGQKVEFLVSFYNNEISEKSEIFDDQFSVERPDGSNFTLKIRSTKLEDSAMYFCASSEAPGALGEQFFGPGTRLTVL.